The rows below give T cell receptor beta chains drawn from one sample of a study of T cell responses to AZD1222 COVID-19 vaccine. Measured with immunoSEQ multiplex PCR; TCRdb has only the in-frame clones, and not every one. This table has 100,000 to 150,000 clones, about 90% appearing once. The sample in question was peripheral blood, obtained on day 0 of AZD1222 vaccination. Every receptor here comes from an adult in good health. The CDR3 runs from the conserved cysteine through the conserved F or W. A D gene is named only where the DNA matches it firmly. Clone size is stated in some rows and not others, as once, few, many or a class when expanded.

d_call j_call v_call clone_size cdr3_aa cdr3_nt
. TRBJ2-7 TRBV7-9 few CASSRGSYEQYF TGTGCCAGCAGCCGGGGCTCCTACGAGCAGTACTTC
. TRBJ2-3 TRBV7-2 once CASSPRGLARWPDTQYF TGTGCCAGCAGCCCACGGGGGCTAGCGCGGTGGCCGGATACGCAGTATTTT
TRBD1 TRBJ1-2 TRBV16 . CASSQQGERGYTF TGTGCCAGCAGCCAACAGGGGGAGCGTGGCTACACCTTC
. TRBJ2-2 TRBV3-1/TRBV3-2 . CASSASVSGELFF TGTGCCAGCAGCGCTAGCGTATCCGGGGAGCTGTTTTTT
. TRBJ2-7 TRBV27 . CASMPRPGSHEQYF TGTGCCAGCATGCCCCGCCCAGGGAGCCACGAGCAGTACTTC
. TRBJ2-7 TRBV10-3 . CAINSGTYSYEQYF TGTGCCATCAACTCCGGGACGTACTCCTACGAGCAGTACTTC
TRBD2 TRBJ2-5 TRBV5-4 . CASSQETTSGGQETQYF TGTGCCAGCAGCCAAGAAACGACTAGCGGGGGCCAAGAGACCCAGTACTTC
. TRBJ1-6 TRBV15 . CATTSSGGYNSPLHF TGTGCCACCACCTCGTCGGGGGGCTATAATTCACCCCTCCACTTT
. TRBJ2-7 TRBV12-5 . CATHPTGISYEQYF TGTGCTACCCACCCAACAGGGATCTCCTACGAGCAGTACTTC
. TRBJ1-2 TRBV27 . CASSKGQTHGYTF TGTGCCAGCAGTAAAGGACAGACGCATGGCTACACCTTC
. TRBJ1-1 TRBV5-1 . CASSGTRRNTEAFF TGCGCCAGCAGTGGGACCCGACGAAACACTGAAGCTTTCTTT
. TRBJ1-3 TRBV6-2/TRBV6-3 . CASSYGGPSGNTIYF TGTGCCAGCAGTTACGGTGGGCCCTCTGGAAACACCATATATTTT
TRBD2 TRBJ2-7 TRBV6-5 . CASSLAGDSYEQYF TGTGCCAGCAGTCTAGCGGGCGACTCCTACGAGCAGTACTTC
TRBD1 TRBJ2-7 TRBV5-1 . CASSPGTGNEQYF TGCGCCAGCAGCCCTGGGACAGGGAACGAGCAGTACTTC
TRBD1 TRBJ1-2 TRBV27 . CASRQGANYGYTF TGTGCCAGCCGACAGGGGGCGAACTATGGCTACACCTTC
. TRBJ2-1 TRBV18 . CASSPTNEQFF TGTGCCAGCTCACCGACCAATGAGCAGTTCTTC
. TRBJ1-4 TRBV11-2 once CASSLVPSVVEKLFF TGTGCCAGCAGCTTAGTCCCGAGTGTGGTTGAAAAACTGTTTTTT
. TRBJ2-2 TRBV6-1 once CASSEVGTNTGELFF TGTGCCAGCAGTGAAGTTGGGACTAACACCGGGGAGCTGTTTTTT
. TRBJ2-4 TRBV3-1/TRBV3-2 . CASSHVEGIQYF TGTGCCAGCAGCCATGTGGAAGGCATTCAGTACTTC
TRBD2 TRBJ2-1 TRBV3-1/TRBV3-2 . CASSQVLAAYNEQFF TGTGCCAGCAGCCAAGTACTAGCGGCCTACAATGAGCAGTTCTTC
TRBD2 TRBJ2-1 TRBV24-1 . CATSGGTSGSTYNEQFF TGTGCCACCAGTGGAGGGACTAGCGGGAGTACCTACAATGAGCAGTTCTTC
. TRBJ2-7 TRBV6-5 . CASGGDTVSYEQYF TGTGCCAGCGGAGGGGACACAGTCTCCTACGAGCAGTACTTC
. TRBJ2-2 TRBV11-2 . CASSFVGGNTGELFF TGTGCCAGCAGCTTTGTTGGAGGGAACACCGGGGAGCTGTTTTTT
TRBD1 TRBJ2-7 TRBV19 . CASSLRQGEQYF TGTGCCAGTAGTCTCCGACAGGGTGAGCAGTACTTC
TRBD2 TRBJ2-7 TRBV7-2 few CASSLGLAGYEQYF TGTGCCAGCAGCTTAGGACTAGCGGGGTACGAGCAGTACTTC
. TRBJ1-3 TRBV29-1 . CSVGASSGNTIYF TGCAGCGTTGGGGCAAGCTCTGGAAACACCATATATTTT
. TRBJ1-2 TRBV12-3/TRBV12-4 . CASSLNSYGYTF TGTGCCAGCAGTTTAAACAGCTATGGCTACACCTTC
TRBD1 TRBJ1-2 TRBV29-1 . CSTDLTGYGYTF TGCAGCACAGATCTGACAGGGTATGGCTACACCTTC
TRBD2 TRBJ2-1 TRBV9 . CASSVAGGAHEQFF TGTGCCAGCAGCGTAGCGGGGGGGGCGCATGAGCAGTTCTTC
TRBD1 TRBJ1-2 TRBV7-8 . CASSLAGTAELAF TGTGCCAGCAGCTTAGCGGGGACAGCCGAACTCGCCTTC
. TRBJ1-2 TRBV6-6 . CASSYLRTDSNYGYTF TGTGCCAGCAGTTACTTGAGGACAGACTCTAACTATGGCTACACCTTC
TRBD1 TRBJ2-3 TRBV3-1/TRBV3-2 . CASSQRGGADTQYF TGTGCCAGCAGCCAAAGAGGGGGCGCAGATACGCAGTATTTT
. TRBJ1-5 TRBV10-1 . CASSARIGVRGQENQPQHF TGCGCCAGCAGTGCCCGTATAGGAGTCAGGGGTCAGGAAAATCAGCCCCAGCATTTT
TRBD2 TRBJ2-7 TRBV30 . CAWSRGTSAAGEQYF TGTGCCTGGAGTAGGGGGACTAGCGCGGCGGGGGAGCAGTACTTC
. TRBJ2-2 TRBV12-3/TRBV12-4 . CASSLVDRGELFF TGTGCCAGCAGCCTCGTCGATCGGGGGGAGCTGTTTTTT
. TRBJ1-1 TRBV15 . CATSREGASFTEAFF TGTGCCACCAGCAGAGAGGGAGCTTCTTTCACTGAAGCTTTCTTT
. TRBJ2-7 TRBV2 . CASIRPSAIYEQYF TGTGCCAGCATCCGGCCTTCAGCTATTTACGAGCAGTACTTC
TRBD1 TRBJ2-2 TRBV6-5 . CASRQGGNTGELFF TGTGCCAGCCGACAGGGCGGAAACACCGGGGAGCTGTTTTTT
TRBD2 TRBJ2-7 TRBV9 . CASSVGGSGSYEQYF TGTGCCAGCAGCGTAGGGGGTAGCGGGAGCTACGAGCAGTACTTC
. TRBJ2-7 TRBV2 . CASEGGPNLSGQYF TGTGCCAGCGAGGGGGGACCGAACCTCTCGGGGCAGTACTTC
. TRBJ2-1 TRBV10-2 . CASSEWVSDEQFF TGCGCCAGCAGTGAATGGGTTAGCGATGAGCAGTTCTTC
TRBD1 TRBJ1-2 TRBV6-5 . CASSRKQGAGYGYTF TGTGCCAGCAGCCGGAAGCAGGGGGCTGGCTATGGCTACACCTTC
TRBD1 TRBJ1-2 TRBV5-4 once CASSKQGAAGYTF TGTGCCAGCAGCAAACAGGGGGCGGCTGGCTACACCTTC
TRBD2 TRBJ2-2 TRBV5-1 . CASSPPLAGAGDGELFF TGCGCCAGCAGCCCACCACTAGCGGGAGCGGGAGACGGGGAGCTGTTTTTT